The rows below give T cell receptor beta chains drawn from one sample of a study of T cell repertoires in cytomegalovirus infection. One entry per CDR3 protein, called by TCRdb with MiXCR from the reads. The sample includes hundreds of thousands of distinct CDR3 sequences, less than 40% seen only once; the top ten take over 13%. Their antigens are not known. This specimen was cultured CD8+ T cells from PBMCs, taken from culture after CMV antigen stimulation. All receptors derive from a human donor in good health (CMV status not recorded). Some clones in this sample may be carry-over from other donors' samples. The CDR3 runs from the conserved cysteine through the conserved F or W. Each record gives: clone size, J gene, D gene, V gene, CDR3 protein, CDR3 DNA. A D gene is named only where the DNA matches it firmly. Part of the rows lack a size; the others show once, few, many or a class for expanded clones.

few TRBJ1-2 . TRBV6-1 CATTEAGYTF TGTGCCACCACGGAGGCTGGCTACACCTTC
few TRBJ1-5 . TRBV10-3 CAISESGPAMEPQHF TGTGCCATCAGTGAGTCTGGCCCGGCAATGGAGCCCCAGCATTTT
. TRBJ2-1 . TRBV7-6 CASSLVGQGISNEQFF TGTGCCAGCAGCTTAGTCGGTCAGGGGATCAGCAATGAGCAGTTCTTC
few TRBJ1-2 . TRBV12-3/TRBV12-4 CASSPPGGQDYGYTF TGTGCCAGCAGTCCACCCGGAGGGCAAGACTATGGCTACACCTTC
few TRBJ2-5 . TRBV7-6 CASSPFQGEETQYF TGTGCCAGCAGTCCTTTTCAGGGCGAAGAGACCCAGTACTTC
. TRBJ2-1 . TRBV19 CASSIEAGSFYNEQFF TGTGCCAGTAGTATTGAGGCAGGGTCCTTCTACAATGAGCAGTTCTTC
. TRBJ1-5 . TRBV6-2/TRBV6-3 CASSFVPREWPQHF TGTGCCAGCAGTTTCGTCCCCCGGGAGTGGCCCCAGCATTTT
few TRBJ2-1 . TRBV18 CASSPWGTLNEQFF TGTGCCAGCTCACCTTGGGGGACACTCAATGAGCAGTTCTTC
. TRBJ2-3 . TRBV13 CASSIERGGVGTDTQYF TGTGCCAGCAGCATCGAAAGGGGTGGGGTAGGGACAGATACGCAGTATTTT
. TRBJ1-5 TRBD1 TRBV12-3/TRBV12-4 CASRGPGTGIQPQHF TGTGCCAGCAGGGGTCCCGGGACAGGGATTCAGCCCCAGCATTTT
many TRBJ2-1 TRBD2 TRBV7-8 CASSLVSGGALYEQFF TGTGCCAGCAGCTTAGTTAGCGGGGGGGCCCTTTATGAGCAGTTCTTC
. TRBJ2-7 TRBD1 TRBV27 CASSYGQGAEQYF TGTGCCAGCAGTTACGGACAGGGCGCCGAGCAGTACTTC
. TRBJ2-1 TRBD2 TRBV27 CASSSREGFGDEQFF TGTGCCAGCAGTTCCCGGGAGGGTTTCGGAGATGAGCAGTTCTTC
few TRBJ2-3 TRBD1 TRBV6-6 CASSSKTGPSTDTQYF TGTGCCAGCAGTTCCAAGACAGGGCCTAGCACAGATACGCAGTATTTT
few TRBJ2-1 TRBD2 TRBV27 CASSFLAGLDGDEQFF TGTGCCAGCAGTTTTCTAGCGGGTCTCGATGGGGATGAGCAGTTCTTC
. TRBJ2-5 . TRBV14 CASSQVFPQETQYF TGTGCCAGCAGCCAAGTATTCCCGCAAGAGACCCAGTACTTC